This entry lists 12 T cell receptor beta chains sequenced from one sample in a study of early T cells in non-severe SARS-CoV-2 infection. TCRdb processed the 5' RACE reads anew with MiXCR; each CDR3 protein has one entry. Of approximately 50,000 distinct CDR3 sequences listed, about 7.4% are singletons. The sequenced sample consisted of whole blood. The source of these receptors is an adult who was a healthcare worker with PCR-confirmed SARS-CoV-2 infection or an uninfected control (not recorded which).

This clonotype was picked up many times. This chain links TRBV11-2 with TRBJ2-3; D remains ambiguous. The CDR3 consists of 14 residues. V was pared by 5 bases and J by 2 bases, with 11 bases between. CDR1 and CDR2 from the germline V gene are SGHAT and FQNNGV. The chain's CDR3 is CASSRGKYTDTQYF. The DNA for the CDR3 is TGTGCCAGCAGCCGTGGGAAGTACACAGATACGCAGTATTTT.

This clonotype was detected a few times. The rearrangement uses TRBV12-3 or TRBV12-4 and TRBJ1-6; 7 bases are a match to TRBD1. The length of the CDR3 is 16 residues. The trim removed 3 bases at V and 7 bases at J, leaving 9 bases unmatched. The CDR3 loop reads CASSFSKGQKNSPLHF. The CDR3 region has the DNA TGTGCCAGCAGTTTCAGTAAGGGACAGAAGAATTCACCCCTCCACTTT.

This clonotype was detected ten times or more. This chain uses TRBV20-1 with TRBJ2-3; the match to TRBD1 covers 8 bases. The germline gives CDR1 DFQATT, CDR2 SNEGSKA (reference sequence). The CDR3 has 18 residues. Trimming took 0 bases from V and 0 from J; bases not matched to a gene: 11. The CDR3 coding sequence is TGCAGTGCTAGAGATCATCCAGGGGGCCCAGTTAGCACAGATACGCAGTATTTT. This encodes CSARDHPGGPVSTDTQYF.

Ten or more counts support this clonotype. The chain is built from TRBV7-8 and TRBJ1-4; D not certain. V dropped 1 base and J dropped 0 bases, with 15 bases sitting between them. Germline lookup yields CDR1 SGHVS and CDR2 FQNEAQ. This CDR3 spans 18 amino acids. The CDR3 bases are TGTGCCAGCAGCTTAGACAGTGACGGCTCCCCAACTAATGAAAAACTGTTTTTT. It codes for CASSLDSDGSPTNEKLFF.

As for this clonotype: One base away lies a much larger clone, so this may be a sequencing read error. This sequence joins TRBV27 and TRBJ2-1, with D unresolved. Germline CDR1 MNHEY, CDR2 SMNVEV (reference sequence). The CDR3 length is 12 residues. CDR3 residues: CASSPSFNEQFF. DNA of the CDR3: TGTGCCAGCAGTCCCTCCTTCAATGAGCAGTTCTTC.

This clonotype has ten or more counts. This chain connects TRBV12-3 or TRBV12-4 to TRBJ1-3; weak D call: TRBD1 (5 bases). The CDR3 sequence is 14 residues long. Trimming took off 7 bases at V and 0 bases at J, with 10 bases between the two ends. In DNA, the CDR3 is TGTGCCAGCAAAGAGACAGCCTCTGGAAACACCATATATTTT. Translating gives CASKETASGNTIYF.

Ten or more counts support this clonotype. The V call is TRBV3-1, the J call TRBJ2-2; 9 bases are a match to TRBD1. The germline gives CDR1 LGHDT, CDR2 YNNKEL (reference sequence). Trimming removed 4 bases from V and 5 bases from J; junction bases left unmatched: 5. The CDR3 consists of 15 residues. The CDR3 DNA is TGTGCCAGCAGCCCGGGGACAGGGTGGACCGGGGAGCTGTTTTTT. Translated: CASSPGTGWTGELFF. The full variable domain, with the rest looked up from reference TRBV3-1 and TRBJ2-2, is DTAVSQTPKYLVTQMGNDKSIKCEQNLGHDTMYWYKQDSKKFLKIMFSYNNKELIINETVPNRFSPKSPDKAHLNLHINSLELGDSAVYFCASSPGTGWTGELFFGEGSRLTVL.

The chain combines TRBV29-1 with TRBJ2-4; 7 nucleotides match TRBD1. CDR1 is SQVTM, CDR2 ANQGSEA, per germline. J gave up 4 bases and V 6 bases, and 6 bases lay outside the gene matches. The CDR3 has 13 residues. In DNA form, the CDR3 reads TGCAGCGTCGCACAGGGGAAGAAAAACATTCAGTACTTC. Translated, it gives CSVAQGKKNIQYF.

The chain employs TRBV6-1 and TRBJ2-1; D perhaps matches TRBD2 (6 bases). CDR1 and CDR2 from the germline V gene are MNHNS and SASEGT. The V gene lost 4 bases and the J gene lost 5 bases, with 12 bases spanning the gap. The CDR3 has 14 amino acids. CDR3 coding DNA: TGTGCCAGCAGTGCCCTGACTAGTAACAATGAGCAGTTCTTC. It encodes CASSALTSNNEQFF.

This clonotype appeared many times. V and J are TRBV27 and TRBJ2-3, with D unclear. This CDR3 contains 15 residues. V was pared by 2 bases and J by 0 bases, with 9 bases between. Germline V gene lookup returns CDR1 MNHEY and CDR2 SMNVEV (reference sequence). In DNA, the CDR3 is TGTGCCAGCAGTTTAATAGGCAGGAGCACAGATACGCAGTATTTT. Translated: CASSLIGRSTDTQYF.

This clonotype appeared many times. V usage is TRBV13 and J usage is TRBJ2-7; D not certain. CDR1 is PRHDT and CDR2 is FYEKMQ in the germline V gene (reference sequence). The CDR3 is 13 amino acids. V lost 4 bases to trimming and J lost 2 bases, with 9 bases between them. The CDR3 region has the DNA TGTGCCAGCAGCTCCGGACCGACCTACGAGCAGTACTTC. Translating it yields CASSSGPTYEQYF.

This clonotype was counted only a few times. The chain recombines TRBV6-5 with TRBJ1-3; unclear D gene. V shed 0 bases and J shed 4 bases, with 13 bases lying between them. Per the germline V gene, CDR1 is MNHEY and CDR2 is SVGAGI. CDR3 length: 16 residues. The CDR3 here is CASSYSRQSRGNTIYF. DNA for the CDR3: TGTGCCAGCAGTTACTCGAGGCAGTCAAGAGGAAACACCATATATTTT.